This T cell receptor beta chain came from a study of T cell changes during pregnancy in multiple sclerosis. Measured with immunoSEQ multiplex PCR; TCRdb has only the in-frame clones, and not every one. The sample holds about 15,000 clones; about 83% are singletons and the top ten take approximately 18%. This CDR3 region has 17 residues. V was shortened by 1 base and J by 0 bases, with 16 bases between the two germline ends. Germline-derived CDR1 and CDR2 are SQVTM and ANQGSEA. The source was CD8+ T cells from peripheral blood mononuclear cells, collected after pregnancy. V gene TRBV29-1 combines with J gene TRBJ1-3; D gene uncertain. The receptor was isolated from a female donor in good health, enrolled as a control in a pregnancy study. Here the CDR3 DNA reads TGCAGCGTTGAAGGAGGAGAACCGACGAGCTCTGGAAACACCATATATTTT. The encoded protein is CSVEGGEPTSSGNTIYF.